This T cell receptor beta chain originates from a study of Ad26.COV2.S vaccination and SARS-CoV-2 variants. Study summary: Donor joined the COV1001 Ad26.COV2.S trial arm. The vaccine Ad26.COV2.S was put into the muscle once, or twice with 56 days between. Overall study findings and caveats: Total T cell responses may have been underestimated by the TCR breadth and depth analyses. Vaccine recipients posted higher spike-specific TCR breadth than their placebo counterparts.

Comment on this clone: Its antigen is currently unknown.

As to treatment: some 20 received Ad26.COV2.S at low or high dose, single or two shots; about five received placebo; per-sample allocation not given. Repertoires come from day 63 after the first vaccine or placebo injection. Germline lookup yields CDR1 SQVTM and CDR2 ANQGSEA. This CDR3 is 18 amino acids long. Trimming stripped 0 bases from V and 5 bases from J, with 25 bases between. Clones were sequenced by immunoSEQ multiplex PCR, and TCRdb holds only the in-frame ones, with some missing. The sample lists about 390,000 clones, about 90% occurring once. The input for sequencing was peripheral blood, taken in a trial of Ad26.COV2.S vaccine versus placebo. This chain uses TRBV29-1 with TRBJ2-5, with D perhaps being TRBD1 or TRBD2 (6 bases each). The receptor was isolated from a person between 18 and 60 years old who received the Ad26.COV2.S COVID-19 vaccine or a placebo. CDR3 coding DNA: TGCAGCGTTGAAGACCCGGGGGCCCAGGGGATTATTATCGAGACCCAGTACTTC. Residues: CSVEDPGAQGIIIETQYF.